The next 18 T cell receptor beta chains were all read from a single sample in a study of read filtering for tumor transcriptome and immune sequencing. Molecular barcoded adaptors covering alpha/delta and beta/gamma chains were used on roughly 370 ng RNA. TCRdb reprocessed the reads with MiXCR, giving one entry per CDR3 protein. The sample lists over 40,000 distinct CDR3 sequences, around 12% occurring once. Source material: a population of CD138-negative cells sorted from bone marrow. All receptors come from a donor aged 40 or older with multiple myeloma.

This clonotype was counted ten times or more. The gene calls are TRBV18 and TRBJ2-1, with D hard to call. Trimming shortened V by 1 base and J by 1 base, and 11 bases separated the two germline ends. The CDR3 is 16 residues long. Germline CDR1 reads KGHSH; CDR2 reads LQKENI. This CDR3 reads CASSPQTPSSYNEQFF. Here the CDR3 DNA reads TGTGCCAGCTCACCACAGACTCCAAGTTCCTACAATGAGCAGTTCTTC.

This clonotype was detected many times. The chain carries TRBV2 and TRBJ1-5; D is possibly TRBD1 (5 bases). CDR1 is SNHLY and CDR2 is FYNNEI in the germline V gene. V lost 2 bases, J lost 7 bases, and 12 bases lay in between. The length of the CDR3 is 14 residues. CDR3 residues: CASSEKGSSQPQHF. For the CDR3, the DNA is TGTGCCAGCAGTGAAAAGGGGAGCAGCCAGCCCCAGCATTTT.

This clonotype was seen ten or more times. This chain connects TRBV6-2 or TRBV6-3 to TRBJ2-7; TRBD1 matches at 7 bases. J was trimmed by 3 bases and V by 7 bases; bases with no gene match: 3. Germline V gives CDR1 MNHEY, CDR2 SVGEGT. The CDR3 length is 12 residues. The chain's CDR3 is CASKDRVYEQYF. DNA of the CDR3: TGTGCCAGCAAAGACAGGGTCTACGAGCAGTACTTC.

The table lists this clonotype with many counts. V usage is TRBV12-3 or TRBV12-4 and J usage is TRBJ1-1; D ambiguous. V was shortened by 6 bases and J by 1 base, with 12 bases between the two germline ends. The CDR3 has 14 residues. CDR3 in DNA: TGTGCCAGCAGCGTCCACAGAACGAACACTGAAGCTTTCTTT. Translating gives CASSVHRTNTEAFF.

At least ten counts were recorded for this clonotype. The V gene is TRBV30, the J gene TRBJ2-2; D gene uncertain. Germline CDR1 reads GTSNPN; CDR2 reads SVGIG (reference sequence). Trimming stripped 8 bases from V and 5 bases from J, with 21 bases between. The CDR3 runs to 15 residues. Written as DNA, the CDR3 is TGTGCCCTTCTCCGACGCTCTCGTCGGACCGGGGAGCTGTTTTTT. Translated: CALLRRSRRTGELFF.

In this sample, this clonotype turned up many times. The rearrangement links TRBV2 to TRBJ2-2; 9 nucleotides align to TRBD1. The V gene end was trimmed by 6 bases and the J gene end by 1 base; junction bases not matched to a gene: 0. CDR1 is SNHLY, CDR2 FYNNEI, per germline. The CDR3 loop spans 14 amino acids. The CDR3 nucleotides read TGTGCCAGCAGGGGACAGGGGAACACCGGGGAGCTGTTTTTT. It is translated as CASRGQGNTGELFF.

Many counts were recorded for this clonotype. V gene TRBV28 combines with J gene TRBJ2-1, with TRBD2 identical over 13 bases. V was pared by 7 bases and J by 7 bases, with 7 bases of the junction left unmatched. CDR1 and CDR2 from the germline V gene are MDHEN and SYDVKM. This CDR3 is built from 15 residues. As DNA, the CDR3 is TGTGCCAGCAACGAACTAGCGGGAGGGAGGAATGAGCAGTTCTTC. Translating gives CASNELAGGRNEQFF.

This clonotype was seen at least ten times. The chain is built from TRBV25-1 and TRBJ2-5, with D possibly being TRBD2 (5 bases). Germline assignment: CDR1 MGHDK and CDR2 SYGVNS. Trimming shortened V by 4 bases and J by 7 bases, and 13 bases separated the two germline ends. The CDR3 is 13 amino acids. The CDR3 coding sequence is TGTGCCAGCAGTGGAACGGGGATGGGGACCCAGTACTTC. Protein sequence: CASSGTGMGTQYF.

Ten or more counts support this clonotype. The CDR3 here is CASSRWRQETQYF. The CDR3 bases are TGCGCCAGCAGCCGTTGGAGACAAGAGACCCAGTACTTC. The V gene is TRBV4-3, the J gene TRBJ2-5; D not certain. The germline gives CDR1 LGHNA, CDR2 YSLEER. CDR3 length: 13 residues. The V and J ends lost 4 bases and 2 bases respectively, with 8 bases between them.

This clonotype was picked up many times. The V call is TRBV12-3 or TRBV12-4, the J call TRBJ2-2, with a weak D call TRBD2 (5 bases). Trimming pared 4 bases from V and 4 bases from J, leaving 16 bases between. CDR3 length: 16 residues. CDR3 sequence reads: CASSSPISEGTGELFF. CDR3 coding DNA: TGTGCCAGCAGTTCGCCTATATCAGAGGGCACCGGGGAGCTGTTTTTT.

This clonotype was seen repeatedly, ten times or more. The V call is TRBV2, the J call TRBJ2-5; TRBD1 might be the D (5 bases). The CDR3 loop spans 15 amino acids. Germline assignment: CDR1 SNHLY and CDR2 FYNNEI. V shed 7 bases and J shed 1 base, with 16 bases lying between them. The CDR3 coding sequence is TGTGCCAGCACCAAGGACGCAGGGCCCCAAGAGACCCAGTACTTC. This encodes CASTKDAGPQETQYF.

Details on this clonotype: A far larger clone lies a single base away; this is likely a read error. The conserved phenylalanine or tryptophan is not found at the CDR3 terminus, so this likely reflects a read error. The chain couples TRBV4-3 to TRBJ2-7, with D uncertain. The CDR3 has 12 amino acids. Trimming removed 0 bases from V and 7 bases from J, with 7 bases in between. The germline V gene encodes CDR1 LGHNA and CDR2 YSLEER. The CDR3 here is CASSQDLGEQYS. In DNA form, the CDR3 reads TGCGCCAGCAGCCAAGATCTAGGGGAGCAGTACTCC.

Details on this clonotype: A far larger clone differs by one base, so this is likely a read error. The V and J genes are TRBV30 and TRBJ1-6; D not resolved. The CDR3 consists of 11 residues. Germline lookup yields CDR1 GTSNPN and CDR2 SVGIG (reference sequence). CDR3 protein: CAWSVLLEALF. The DNA for the CDR3 is TGTGCCTGGAGTGTACTGCTCGAAGCTCTCTTT.

The chain combines TRBV10-1 with TRBJ2-3, with D hard to call. The CDR3 runs 19 residues. The germline V gene has CDR1 WNHNN and CDR2 SYGVQD (reference sequence). The V end was cut by 4 bases, the J end by 4 bases, with 27 bases between. CDR3 nucleotides: TGCGCCAGCAGTGTCCGACTGGAAAAGGACGTCGATAGCCCAGATACGCAGTATTTT. This translates into CASSVRLEKDVDSPDTQYF.

A note on this clonotype: This may come from a read error, since a much larger clone is one base off. This likely comes from a read error, as the CDR3 has no conserved phenylalanine or tryptophan at its end. V usage is TRBV7-3 and J usage is TRBJ2-2; D remains unclear. Between the trimmed V and J ends, which lost 0 bases and 5 bases, there was a span of 7 bases. Germline CDR1 reads SGHTA; CDR2 reads FQGTGA. The CDR3 consists of 14 residues. The CDR3 bases are TGTGCCAGCAGCTTAACAAGCCGTACCGGGGAGCTGTTTCTT. This gives the protein CASSLTSRTGELFL.

There are many counts of this clonotype. This rearrangement joins TRBV9 to TRBJ2-3; D might be TRBD1 (5 bases). Germline loops: CDR1 SGDLS, CDR2 YYNGEE. V lost 4 bases and J lost 1, with 13 bases in between. The CDR3 totals 15 residues. The CDR3 coding sequence is TGTGCCAGCAGCCCTAGGGGAACAGGCACAGATACGCAGTATTTT. Amino acid sequence: CASSPRGTGTDTQYF. Filled out from reference TRBV9 and TRBJ2-3, the complete variable domain reads DSGVTQTPKHLITATGQRVTLRCSPRSGDLSVYWYQQSLDQGLQFLIQYYNGEERAKGNILERFSAQQFPDLHSELNLSSLELGDSALYFCASSPRGTGTDTQYFGPGTRLTVL.

The J gene is TRBJ2-1, the V gene TRBV4-2, with D hard to call. In germline, CDR1 is LGHNA, CDR2 YNFKEQ. The CDR3 extends over 20 amino acids. V was clipped by 0 bases and J by 7 bases, with 28 bases between them. CDR3 region: CASSQDRRQRLANLGNEQFF. The CDR3 nucleotides read TGTGCCAGCAGCCAAGATCGACGCCAAAGGCTGGCGAATCTGGGAAATGAGCAGTTCTTC.

To note about this clonotype: This probably arose from a read error, given a far larger clone one base away. The chain combines TRBV20-1 with TRBJ1-4, with TRBD1 matching over 9 bases. The J call may be faulty, since TRBJ2-3 better matches the DNA end. The CDR3 is 15 residues long. In germline, CDR1 is DFQATT, CDR2 SNEGSKA (reference sequence). The CDR3 region is CSALPGQGSTVTQYF. CDR3 DNA sequence: TGCAGTGCTCTCCCGGGACAGGGATCGACTGTTACGCAGTATTTT.